This T cell receptor (beta chain) emerged from a study of human T cells and chemical hapten exposure. This sample's time point: pre-sensitization, week 0. Specified treatment: therapeutic diphenylcyclopropenone sensitization with weekly scalp DPC. The germline V and J ends were trimmed by 4 bases and 0 bases, with 18 bases remaining between them. Germline V lookup: CDR1 KGHSH, CDR2 LQKENI. The CDR3 runs to 17 residues. TCRdb re-derived calls from the RACE reads in MiXCR, one entry per CDR3 protein. This table holds 150,000 to 200,000 distinct CDR3 sequences, roughly 30% found once. Overall study results and limits: Given that the donors had alopecia, their immune response may differ from that seen in healthy people.

In this sample, this clonotype turned up once. As yet, its antigen is unknown. Sequencing used whole blood, obtained in connection with sensitization to the hapten diphenylcyclopropenone (DPC). The source is a woman younger than 45 with alopecia areata. Some clones in this sample may be carry-over from other donors' samples. The chain uses TRBV18 and TRBJ1-2; perhaps TRBD1 as D (6 bases). The CDR3 coding sequence is TGTGCCAGCTCACAGGTTGGCTGGACAGAAGCTAACTATGGCTACACCTTC. It yields the protein CASSQVGWTEANYGYTF.